The rows below give T cell receptor beta chains drawn from one sample of a study of T cell repertoires in cytomegalovirus infection. TCRdb itself ran the reads through MiXCR, one entry per CDR3 protein. The sample holds about 330,000 distinct CDR3 sequences, approximately 35% seen once. Their specific antigens are unknown. The sample was cultured PBMCs, taken from culture after CMV antigen stimulation. The source is a human donor in good health (CMV status not recorded). Some clones in this sample may be carry-over from other donors' samples. The CDR3 runs from the conserved cysteine through the conserved F or W. A D gene is named only where the DNA matches it firmly. Where a row states a size, it is once, few, many or the class of an expanded clone; other rows omit it.

V gene,D gene,J gene,clone size,CDR3 DNA,CDR3 protein
TRBV12-3/TRBV12-4,-,TRBJ1-4,-,TGTGCCAGCAGTAAACGACAGGCCAATGAAAAACTGTTTTTT,CASSKRQANEKLFF
TRBV4-1,-,TRBJ1-2,few,TGCGCCAGCAGCGACGCAGGGGAAGCTTATGGCTACACCTTC,CASSDAGEAYGYTF
TRBV11-2,-,TRBJ1-2,few,TGTGCCAGCAGCTTATCGACAGGACGTAACTATGGCTACACCTTC,CASSLSTGRNYGYTF
TRBV7-2,-,TRBJ2-3,-,TGTGCCAGCAGCCTCGGACTTTCAGGGGATACGCAGTATTTT,CASSLGLSGDTQYF
TRBV10-3,TRBD2,TRBJ2-7,-,TGTGCCATCAGTGAGACTAGCGGATACGAGCAGTACTTC,CAISETSGYEQYF
TRBV4-2,-,TRBJ2-7,-,TGTGCCAGCAGCCATGGAGACTACCAATCATCCTACGAGCAGTACTTC,CASSHGDYQSSYEQYF
TRBV7-2,-,TRBJ1-1,many,TGTGCCAGCAGCTTGCAGGAGAACACTGAAGCTTTCTTT,CASSLQENTEAFF
TRBV28,TRBD1,TRBJ1-2,few,TGTGCCAGCAGCCGCCCGGGACAGGGTAGGGGCTACACCTTC,CASSRPGQGRGYTF
TRBV7-2,TRBD1,TRBJ1-1,few,TGTGCCAGCACCCTACAGGGGGTAAGGGCTGAAGCTTTCTTT,CASTLQGVRAEAFF
TRBV30,TRBD1,TRBJ1-2,-,TGTGCCTGGAGTGGATACAGGGGGCACGACTATGGCTACACCTTC,CAWSGYRGHDYGYTF
TRBV6-5,-,TRBJ1-5,-,TGTGCCAGCAGTCAAGTCTCCGGGACGGATGGAACTGGGAATAACAAACAATACAATCAGCCCCAGCATTTT,CASSQVSGTDGTGNNKQYNQPQHF
TRBV7-2,-,TRBJ2-5,many,TGTGCCAGCAGCTTGGGACTTGGGGGAGAGACCCAGTACTTC,CASSLGLGGETQYF
TRBV20-1,-,TRBJ2-1,-,TGCAGTGCCCCTGAACTCAACAATGAGCAGTTCTTC,CSAPELNNEQFF
TRBV30,TRBD2,TRBJ2-3,-,TGTGCCTGGAGCCCTAGCGGGAGTTACGCAGATACGCAGTATTTT,CAWSPSGSYADTQYF
TRBV12-3/TRBV12-4,-,TRBJ2-3,few,TGTGCCAGCAGTCCCCTCGACAGTTATAGCACAGATACGCAGTATTTT,CASSPLDSYSTDTQYF
TRBV7-2,-,TRBJ2-2,few,TGTGCCAGCAGCTTAGTAGGAGGGGGATTCTTCGCGAACACCGGGGAGCTGTTTTTT,CASSLVGGGFFANTGELFF
TRBV29-1,-,TRBJ2-1,-,TGCAGCAGCCAGTTGCAACCGAACCCTGTGGATGAGCAGTTCTTC,CSSQLQPNPVDEQFF
TRBV6-2/TRBV6-3,-,TRBJ1-1,many,TGTGCCAGCAGTCCTCGGACAGAGGCTTTCTTT,CASSPRTEAFF
TRBV7-2,-,TRBJ2-5,many,TGTGCCAGCAGCTTAGGGGCTAGCGTGGAGACCCAGTACTTC,CASSLGASVETQYF
TRBV7-2,TRBD1,TRBJ1-5,-,TGTGCCAGCAGCTTAGCCGGACAGGGTGCCTTTCGGCAGCCCCAGCATTTT,CASSLAGQGAFRQPQHF
TRBV14,TRBD1,TRBJ2-1,-,TGTGCCAGCAGCCAAGGACGGACAGGGGGCTTTAATGAGCAGTTCTTC,CASSQGRTGGFNEQFF
TRBV7-3,-,TRBJ2-3,-,TGTGCCAGCAGCTTACTAGGCACAGATACGCAGTATTTT,CASSLLGTDTQYF
TRBV20-1,-,TRBJ2-1,-,TGCAGTGCTAGAGTGGGCAGCCTCTACAATGAGCAGTTCTTC,CSARVGSLYNEQFF
TRBV28,-,TRBJ2-6,few,TGTGCCAGCATCCCAGGGGACTCTGGGGCCAACGTCCTGACTTTC,CASIPGDSGANVLTF
TRBV7-6,TRBD1,TRBJ2-3,few,TGTGCCAGCAGCTCCCTGGCCGGTACAGGGGCAGATACGCAGTATTTT,CASSSLAGTGADTQYF
TRBV7-4,-,TRBJ2-3,few,TGTGCCAGCAGCGAAGGAACAGCCCCGCAGTATTTT,CASSEGTAPQYF
TRBV10-3,-,TRBJ2-3,few,TGTGCCATCAGTGTCGGGGGATCGGATACGCAGTATTTT,CAISVGGSDTQYF
TRBV7-9,TRBD2,TRBJ2-1,few,TGTGCCAGCAGCGGTACTAGCGCCTACAATGAGCAGTTCTTC,CASSGTSAYNEQFF
TRBV6-6,-,TRBJ1-3,few,TGTGCCAGCAGTTACTGGGCCCCTATGAGCTCTGGAAACACCATATATTTT,CASSYWAPMSSGNTIYF
TRBV19,-,TRBJ1-2,-,TGTGCCAGTAGTAATTCGGGGACGAGGTATGGCTACACCTTC,CASSNSGTRYGYTF
TRBV12-3/TRBV12-4,-,TRBJ1-1,many,TGTGCCAGCAGTCTATTAAATAAGAACACTGAAGCTTTCTTT,CASSLLNKNTEAFF
TRBV14,TRBD2,TRBJ2-1,-,TGTGCCAGCAGCCAATGGACTAGAGCCGACAATGAGCAGTTCTTC,CASSQWTRADNEQFF
TRBV6-2/TRBV6-3,-,TRBJ2-1,-,TGTGCCAGCAGCTCTCGGGACCGCGAGTTCTTC,CASSSRDREFF
TRBV10-3,-,TRBJ2-1,-,TGTGCCATCTGTATCGGGACCCACGAATCCAATGAGCAGTTCTTC,CAICIGTHESNEQFF
TRBV7-2,-,TRBJ2-5,many,TGTGCCAGCAGCTTATGGGGGAGCCAAGAGACCCAGTACTTC,CASSLWGSQETQYF
TRBV28,-,TRBJ2-7,-,TGTGCCAGCAGTTTCGGGGTATTCGAGCAGTACTTC,CASSFGVFEQYF
TRBV7-2,-,TRBJ1-6,many,TGTGCCAGCAGCCGCGGCCTGACCGACTCACCCCTCCACTTT,CASSRGLTDSPLHF
TRBV6-2/TRBV6-3,TRBD1,TRBJ2-2,-,TGTGCCAGCAGTTACCGACGGACAGGGGTTATCCCCGGGGAGCTGTTTTTT,CASSYRRTGVIPGELFF
TRBV7-2,TRBD2,TRBJ2-3,few,TGTGCCAGCAGCTTAATTCTAGCGGGAGGATCAGATACGCAGTATTTT,CASSLILAGGSDTQYF
TRBV4-3,-,TRBJ2-5,few,TGCGCCAGCAGCCAAGAAAATTTCCGGACCGACCAAGAGACCCAGTACTTC,CASSQENFRTDQETQYF
TRBV6-6,-,TRBJ2-7,-,TGTGCCAGCAGCGACTTCGAGGGTGCCCGGGCAATGGGGTGGGAGCAGTACTTC,CASSDFEGARAMGWEQYF
TRBV6-2/TRBV6-3,-,TRBJ2-1,few,TGTGCCAGCAGTTACCCCCCGGACAAGGATGAGCAGTTCTTC,CASSYPPDKDEQFF
TRBV4-3,TRBD2,TRBJ2-3,-,TGCGCCAGCAGCCAACCACCGGGACTAGCGGGTTCCCATCAAATCACAGATACGCAGTATTTT,CASSQPPGLAGSHQITDTQYF
TRBV11-2,-,TRBJ2-7,-,TGTGCCAGCAGCTTAGGTCCCGGGAGAGGGGCCGAGCAGTACTTC,CASSLGPGRGAEQYF
TRBV6-5,TRBD2,TRBJ2-7,few,TGTGCCAGCAGTTACTCCGCTAGCGGGAGGGGCTACGAGCAGTACTTC,CASSYSASGRGYEQYF
TRBV7-8,-,TRBJ1-1,many,TGTGCCAGCACCCTAGATTCGGACAGAAGAGCTTTCTTT,CASTLDSDRRAFF